This is a list of T cell receptor beta chains from one sample in a study of regulatory T cells in long-lasting Graves disease. TCRdb re-analysed the multiplex PCR reads in MiXCR, keeping a single row per CDR3 protein. The table records 400,000 to 550,000 distinct CDR3 sequences, over 15% of them present only once. These data were also reused for a study on T cells in Graves' hyperthyroidism and ophthalmopathy.

The input for sequencing was peripheral blood mononuclear cells (PBMCs), taken at new diagnosis, from a patient treated with antithyroid drugs. The receptors originated from a woman younger than 35 with Graves disease. Each CDR3 is given with its conserved first and last residue. D genes are given only for firm matches. Only part of the rows carry a size: once, few, many, or a class if the clone is expanded.

abundance: few
len: 13
v_gene: TRBV20-1
d_gene: NA
j_gene: TRBJ2-2
CDR3aa: CSASSQLTGELFF
CDR3nt: TGCAGTGCTAGTAGCCAACTCACCGGGGAGCTGTTTTTT

abundance: NA
len: 11
v_gene: TRBV20-1
d_gene: NA
j_gene: TRBJ2-1
CDR3aa: CSATEGVEQFF
CDR3nt: TGCAGTGCTACAGAGGGGGTGGAGCAGTTCTTC

abundance: NA
len: 14
v_gene: TRBV5-1
d_gene: NA
j_gene: TRBJ2-3
CDR3aa: CASSLAAGPDTQYF
CDR3nt: TGCGCCAGCAGCTTGGCCGCGGGGCCGGATACGCAGTATTTT

abundance: few
len: 15
v_gene: TRBV15
d_gene: NA
j_gene: TRBJ2-5
CDR3aa: CATSRDNSISETQYF
CDR3nt: TGTGCCACCAGCAGAGATAATAGTATATCAGAGACCCAGTACTTC

abundance: NA
len: 14
v_gene: TRBV5-1
d_gene: TRBD2
j_gene: TRBJ2-5
CDR3aa: CASSLAGTRETQYF
CDR3nt: TGCGCCAGCAGCTTGGCCGGGACTAGGGAGACCCAGTACTTC

abundance: many
len: 14
v_gene: TRBV27
d_gene: NA
j_gene: TRBJ1-1
CDR3aa: CASSLQGIPTEAFF
CDR3nt: TGTGCCAGCAGTTTACAGGGTATCCCCACTGAAGCTTTCTTT

abundance: many
len: 15
v_gene: TRBV7-9
d_gene: NA
j_gene: TRBJ2-7
CDR3aa: CASSLDGLGSYEQYF
CDR3nt: TGTGCCAGCAGCTTAGACGGGCTGGGTTCCTACGAGCAGTACTTC

abundance: few
len: 14
v_gene: TRBV6-1
d_gene: TRBD2
j_gene: TRBJ2-1
CDR3aa: CAIGLAATYNEQFF
CDR3nt: TGTGCCATTGGGCTAGCGGCCACCTACAATGAGCAGTTCTTC

abundance: many
len: 13
v_gene: TRBV6-1
d_gene: NA
j_gene: TRBJ2-7
CDR3aa: CASTVGAGYEQYF
CDR3nt: TGTGCCAGCACCGTTGGGGCGGGCTACGAGCAGTACTTC

abundance: many
len: 15
v_gene: TRBV6-5
d_gene: TRBD2
j_gene: TRBJ2-1
CDR3aa: CASSYQREKVVEQFF
CDR3nt: TGTGCCAGCAGTTACCAGCGGGAGAAGGTCGTTGAGCAGTTCTTC

abundance: many
len: 15
v_gene: TRBV6-2/TRBV6-3
d_gene: TRBD1
j_gene: TRBJ2-5
CDR3aa: CASKSRDRGGETQYF
CDR3nt: TGTGCCAGCAAATCCCGGGACAGAGGTGGCGAGACCCAGTACTTC

abundance: many
len: 14
v_gene: TRBV11-3
d_gene: NA
j_gene: TRBJ2-2
CDR3aa: CASSLDPTTGELFF
CDR3nt: TGTGCCAGCAGCTTAGACCCGACGACCGGGGAGCTGTTTTTT

abundance: NA
len: 14
v_gene: TRBV4-1
d_gene: TRBD1
j_gene: TRBJ2-7
CDR3aa: CASSQEGQGGQQYF
CDR3nt: TGCGCCAGCAGCCAAGAGGGACAGGGTGGGCAGCAGTACTTC

abundance: NA
len: 17
v_gene: TRBV6-4
d_gene: NA
j_gene: TRBJ2-3
CDR3aa: CASSDPQEQWSTDTQYF
CDR3nt: TGTGCCAGCAGTGACCCGCAGGAGCAGTGGAGCACAGATACGCAGTATTTT

abundance: few
len: 11
v_gene: TRBV6-1
d_gene: NA
j_gene: TRBJ2-1
CDR3aa: CASSIYREQFF
CDR3nt: TGTGCCAGCAGTATTTATCGTGAGCAGTTCTTC

abundance: many
len: 14
v_gene: TRBV2
d_gene: NA
j_gene: TRBJ2-1
CDR3aa: CASRVGGIYNEQFF
CDR3nt: TGTGCCAGCAGGGTGGGCGGGATCTACAATGAGCAGTTCTTC

abundance: many
len: 15
v_gene: TRBV11-3
d_gene: TRBD2
j_gene: TRBJ2-2
CDR3aa: CASSFSGSGTGELFF
CDR3nt: TGTGCCAGCAGCTTCAGCGGGAGCGGCACCGGGGAGCTGTTTTTT

abundance: NA
len: 16
v_gene: TRBV7-9
d_gene: TRBD1
j_gene: TRBJ2-2
CDR3aa: CASSLAGTGLPGELFF
CDR3nt: TGTGCCAGCAGCTTAGCCGGGACAGGACTTCCCGGGGAGCTGTTTTTT

abundance: few
len: 15
v_gene: TRBV28
d_gene: NA
j_gene: TRBJ1-4
CDR3aa: CASSFQGRANEKLFF
CDR3nt: TGTGCCAGCAGTTTTCAAGGGAGGGCTAATGAAAAACTGTTTTTT

abundance: many
len: 15
v_gene: TRBV6-1
d_gene: NA
j_gene: TRBJ2-5
CDR3aa: CATRDTGFPLETQYF
CDR3nt: TGTGCCACTCGAGATACAGGGTTTCCATTGGAGACCCAGTACTTC

abundance: NA
len: 13
v_gene: TRBV28
d_gene: TRBD1
j_gene: TRBJ1-1
CDR3aa: CASPGQGNTEAFF
CDR3nt: TGTGCCAGCCCGGGACAGGGGAACACTGAAGCTTTCTTT

abundance: few
len: 16
v_gene: TRBV20-1
d_gene: NA
j_gene: TRBJ1-4
CDR3aa: CSAPGMSRAANEKLFF
CDR3nt: TGCAGTGCTCCCGGGATGTCGAGAGCGGCTAATGAAAAACTGTTTTTT

abundance: NA
len: 15
v_gene: TRBV20-1
d_gene: TRBD1
j_gene: TRBJ1-1
CDR3aa: CSARDGGTGDTEAFF
CDR3nt: TGCAGTGCTAGAGATGGTGGGACAGGGGACACTGAAGCTTTCTTT

abundance: many
len: 16
v_gene: TRBV20-1
d_gene: NA
j_gene: TRBJ2-7
CDR3aa: CSARDIGGTEPYEQYF
CDR3nt: TGCAGTGCTAGAGATATCGGGGGAACTGAACCCTACGAGCAGTACTTC

abundance: few
len: 14
v_gene: TRBV28
d_gene: NA
j_gene: TRBJ2-1
CDR3aa: CASSLGEDYNEQFF
CDR3nt: TGTGCCAGCTCCCTGGGGGAGGACTACAATGAGCAGTTCTTC

abundance: many
len: 15
v_gene: TRBV11-2
d_gene: TRBD1
j_gene: TRBJ1-4
CDR3aa: CASSLRRTGREKLFF
CDR3nt: TGTGCCAGCAGCTTACGTCGGACAGGGCGTGAAAAACTGTTTTTT

abundance: few
len: 12
v_gene: TRBV12-3/TRBV12-4
d_gene: NA
j_gene: TRBJ2-1
CDR3aa: CASSPPPNEQFF
CDR3nt: TGTGCCAGCAGTCCACCCCCCAATGAGCAGTTCTTC

abundance: many
len: 14
v_gene: TRBV27
d_gene: NA
j_gene: TRBJ2-7
CDR3aa: CASRDSDGTYEQYF
CDR3nt: TGTGCCAGCAGGGACTCCGACGGTACCTACGAGCAGTACTTC

abundance: few
len: 12
v_gene: TRBV29-1
d_gene: NA
j_gene: TRBJ2-2
CDR3aa: CSVETQAGELFF
CDR3nt: TGCAGCGTTGAAACGCAGGCCGGGGAGCTGTTTTTT

abundance: NA
len: 14
v_gene: TRBV7-2
d_gene: NA
j_gene: TRBJ1-5
CDR3aa: CASSISTGNQPQHF
CDR3nt: TGTGCCAGCAGCATTTCTACAGGGAATCAGCCCCAGCATTTT

abundance: many
len: 13
v_gene: TRBV3-1
d_gene: NA
j_gene: TRBJ2-2
CDR3aa: CASTYGGTGELFF
CDR3nt: TGTGCCAGCACCTATGGGGGCACCGGGGAGCTGTTTTTT

abundance: many
len: 14
v_gene: TRBV29-1
d_gene: NA
j_gene: TRBJ2-1
CDR3aa: CSVARGGSYNEQFF
CDR3nt: TGCAGCGTTGCCCGGGGTGGGTCCTACAATGAGCAGTTCTTC

abundance: many
len: 14
v_gene: TRBV27
d_gene: TRBD1
j_gene: TRBJ2-7
CDR3aa: CASSSYRGPYEQYF
CDR3nt: TGTGCCAGCAGTTCTTACAGGGGGCCCTACGAGCAGTACTTC

abundance: many
len: 14
v_gene: TRBV3-1
d_gene: NA
j_gene: TRBJ2-1
CDR3aa: CASSQVAGNGGAFF
CDR3nt: TGTGCCAGCAGCCAAGTGGCTGGGAACGGAGGGGCGTTCTTC